The 30 T cell receptor beta chains given below trace back to one sample, sequenced in a study of shared clonotypes between healthy human individuals. Terminally differentiated effector memory CD45RA+ cells were excluded by CCR7 positive selection of CD45RO-negative cells. The data were produced by immunoSEQ multiplex PCR, yet TCRdb's version contains in-frame clones alone and is incomplete. The repertoire holds 560,000 or so clones, with about 96% as singletons. The sequencing sample was made of naive CD8+ T cells sorted from blood. The source is a woman in her thirties in good health.

V usage is TRBV25-1 and J usage is TRBJ2-5, with D possibly being TRBD2 (6 bases). With 5 bases removed from V and 5 bases from J, the gap between germline ends came to 18 bases. The CDR3 covers 15 residues. Germline V gene sequence: CDR1 MGHDK, CDR2 SYGVNS. CDR3 in amino acids: CASSPFGGVGETQYF. As DNA, the CDR3 is TGTGCCAGCAGTCCCTTCGGGGGAGTTGGGGAGACCCAGTACTTC.

The genes are TRBV4-2 and TRBJ2-7; weak D call: TRBD1 (6 bases). Germline V gives CDR1 LGHNA, CDR2 YNFKEQ. V gave up 4 bases and J gave up 1 base, with 29 bases separating them. The CDR3 has 20 amino acids. The chain's CDR3 is CASSPKKGHTGIRLSYEQYF. The CDR3 nucleotides are TGTGCCAGCAGCCCGAAAAAGGGACATACAGGGATTAGGCTATCCTACGAGCAGTACTTC.

The chain recombines TRBV5-6 with TRBJ2-5; unclear D gene. The J call may be wrong; the DNA end is better matched by TRBJ2-7. This CDR3 is 15 amino acids long. From germline, CDR1 is SGHDT and CDR2 YYEEEE. The CDR3 is CASRYSARYGYEQYF. CDR3 coding DNA: TGTGCCAGCAGATACTCTGCGAGATACGGCTACGAGCAGTACTTC.

The chain is built from TRBV27 and TRBJ1-5; TRBD1 might be the D (6 bases). CDR3 size: 15 residues. Between the trimmed V and J ends, which lost 5 bases and 6 bases, there was a span of 17 bases. Germline lookup yields CDR1 MNHEY and CDR2 SMNVEV (reference sequence). The CDR3 sequence is CASSPRRLGGQPQHF. In nucleotides, the CDR3 is TGTGCCAGCAGTCCTCGCCGCCTAGGGGGTCAGCCCCAGCATTTT.

The chain employs TRBV5-1 and TRBJ2-2; D tentatively fits TRBD1 or TRBD2 (6 bases each). The CDR3 extends over 16 amino acids. Germline values: CDR1 SGHRS, CDR2 YFSETQ. The V end lost 4 bases, the J end lost 4 bases, and 17 bases lay between the germline ends. This CDR3 reads CASSGLTGMGTGELFF. The CDR3, as DNA: TGCGCCAGCAGCGGACTAACAGGGATGGGCACCGGGGAGCTGTTTTTT. The whole variable domain, remainder taken from reference TRBV5-1 and TRBJ2-2, is KAGVTQTPRYLIKTRGQQVTLSCSPISGHRSVSWYQQTPGQGLQFLFEYFSETQRNKGNFPGRFSGRQFSNSRSEMNVSTLELGDSALYLCASSGLTGMGTGELFFGEGSRLTVL.

The chain combines TRBV5-4 with TRBJ2-7; TRBD2 is a possible D gene (5 bases). This CDR3 region has 15 residues. Between the trimmed V and J ends, which lost 4 bases and 2 bases, there was a span of 16 bases. Germline V gives CDR1 SGHNT, CDR2 YYREEE (reference sequence). The CDR3 loop reads CASSPGLALPYEQYF. CDR3 DNA sequence: TGTGCCAGCAGCCCCGGACTCGCCCTACCCTACGAGCAGTACTTC.

The J gene is TRBJ2-1, the V gene TRBV27, with TRBD2 matching over 8 bases. With 7 bases clipped from V and 4 bases from J, the junction kept 12 bases outside the gene matches. Germline CDR1 reads MNHEY; CDR2 reads SMNVEV (reference sequence). CDR3 length equals 16 residues. The DNA for the CDR3 is TGTGCCAGCACCCAGTTCTCCGGGACTAGATACAATGAGCAGTTCTTC. It encodes CASTQFSGTRYNEQFF.

This sequence joins TRBV9 and TRBJ2-1; the D gene is possibly TRBD2 (6 bases). CDR1 and CDR2 from the germline V gene are SGDLS and YYNGEE. CDR3 size: 15 residues. V lost 1 base to trimming and J lost 5 bases, with 13 bases between them. In DNA form, the CDR3 reads TGTGCCAGCAGCGTACAGGAGGGTTCGAACAATGAGCAGTTCTTC. Residues: CASSVQEGSNNEQFF.

This rearrangement joins TRBV27 to TRBJ1-5; 8 nucleotides align to TRBD1. CDR3 size: 15 residues. Germline CDR1 is MNHEY and CDR2 is SMNVEV (reference sequence). J was trimmed by 5 bases and V by 8 bases; bases with no gene match: 11. This CDR3 is CASGSGQGVYQPQHF. Here the CDR3 DNA reads TGTGCCAGCGGTTCTGGACAGGGAGTTTATCAGCCCCAGCATTTT.

This sequence joins TRBV27 and TRBJ1-1; 8 positions match TRBD1. The CDR3 has 13 residues. Per the germline V gene, CDR1 is MNHEY and CDR2 is SMNVEV (reference sequence). The trim removed 4 bases at V and 5 bases at J, leaving 3 bases unmatched. The chain's CDR3 is CASSWTGITEAFF. DNA of the CDR3: TGTGCCAGCAGTTGGACAGGGATTACTGAAGCTTTCTTT.

V and J are TRBV5-6 and TRBJ2-1; no clear D. V was shortened by 0 bases and J by 11 bases, with 12 bases between the two germline ends. Germline V lookup: CDR1 SGHDT, CDR2 YYEEEE. This CDR3 is built from 13 residues. CDR3 protein: CASSLGSPNQQFF. In nucleotides, the CDR3 is TGTGCCAGCAGCTTGGGCAGTCCAAATCAGCAGTTCTTC.

The chain carries TRBV2 and TRBJ1-5; 8 bases are shared with TRBD1. CDR1 SNHLY and CDR2 FYNNEI come from the germline V gene. The V and J ends lost 6 bases and 5 bases, in that order; junction bases with no gene match: 6. The CDR3 is 14 amino acids. The CDR3 region is CASSAGQGDQPQHF. CDR3 bases: TGTGCCAGCAGCGCCGGACAGGGAGATCAGCCCCAGCATTTT.

The chain carries TRBV28 and TRBJ2-7; D uncertain. Germline values: CDR1 MDHEN, CDR2 SYDVKM. CDR3 length: 13 residues. Trimming left V 2 bases short and J 6 bases short, with 11 bases between. The CDR3 sequence is CASSLSRLSEQYF. CDR3 coding DNA: TGTGCCAGCAGTTTAAGTCGGCTCTCCGAGCAGTACTTC.

This clone was detected only once. The chain recombines TRBV13 with TRBJ2-1, with D possibly matching TRBD2 (5 bases). Germline values: CDR1 PRHDT, CDR2 FYEKMQ (reference sequence). There are 15 residues in the CDR3. V was pared by 7 bases and J by 0 bases, with 13 bases between. For the CDR3, the DNA is TGTGCCAGCACCATCCAAACTAGCTCCTACAATGAGCAGTTCTTC. Its protein product is CASTIQTSSYNEQFF. The full variable domain, its missing parts supplied by reference TRBV13 and TRBJ2-1, is AAGVIQSPRHLIKEKRETATLKCYPIPRHDTVYWYQQGPGQDPQFLISFYEKMQSDKGSIPDRFSAQQFSDYHSELNMSSLELGDSALYFCASTIQTSSYNEQFFGPGTRLTVL.

The chain employs TRBV5-4 and TRBJ2-5; 8 bases match TRBD1. This CDR3 is 16 amino acids long. CDR1 SGHNT and CDR2 YYREEE come from the germline V gene (reference sequence). V lost 3 bases, J lost 1 base, and 8 bases stayed unmatched. The CDR3 DNA reads TGTGCCAGCAGCTCCGCCGGGACAGGCCTCCAAGAGACCCAGTACTTC. Encoded protein: CASSSAGTGLQETQYF.

The chain joins TRBV16 to TRBJ2-3; TRBD1 agrees at 7 bases. The germline V gene has CDR1 KGHSY and CDR2 FQNENV. V shed 4 bases and J 2 bases; nucleotides not matched to a gene: 6. CDR3 length equals 15 residues. The CDR3 DNA sequence: TGTGCCAGCAGCCCGTACAGGGGCTCCACAGATACGCAGTATTTT. Its protein product is CASSPYRGSTDTQYF.

This clone was seen a single time. The J gene is TRBJ2-1, the V gene TRBV11-3; TRBD2 is a possible D gene (6 bases). This CDR3 spans 13 amino acids. The V and J ends lost 5 bases and 8 bases respectively, with 13 bases between them. Germline CDR1 and CDR2: SGHNT and YENEEA. CDR3 in amino acids: CASSLALAYEQFF. The DNA of the CDR3 is TGTGCCAGCAGCCTCGCCCTAGCGTATGAGCAGTTCTTC.

This chain connects TRBV7-2 to TRBJ2-1; D perhaps matches TRBD2 (6 bases). The CDR3 consists of 16 residues. Germline assignment: CDR1 SGHTA and CDR2 FQGNSA. V was trimmed by 1 base and J by 5 bases, leaving 15 bases between them. The CDR3 DNA reads TGTGCCAGCAGCTTAGGGTCGGGACTCTCAAACAATGAGCAGTTCTTC. This codes for CASSLGSGLSNNEQFF.

This clone came up once. The V and J genes are TRBV4-2 and TRBJ1-1; the D is unclear. The germline V gene encodes CDR1 LGHNA and CDR2 YNFKEQ. This CDR3 is 14 amino acids long. Trimming pared 2 bases from V and 3 bases from J, leaving 10 bases between. The DNA of the CDR3 is TGTGCCAGCAGCCAAACCGGGTTGGACACTGAAGCTTTCTTT. This gives the protein CASSQTGLDTEAFF.

This clone has just a few counts. CDR3 amino acids: CASSLEGTTVNTEAFF. CDR3 coding DNA: TGTGCCAGCAGCTTGGAAGGGACAACTGTGAACACTGAAGCTTTCTTT. The chain is built from TRBV13 and TRBJ1-1; tentatively, D is TRBD1 (6 bases). Trimming removed 3 bases at V and 0 bases at J, with 14 bases between. Looked up from germline, CDR1 is PRHDT and CDR2 is FYEKMQ (reference sequence). This CDR3 is built from 16 residues.

Notes on this clone: This sample also contains other DNA sequences that code for the same CDR3. The chain is built from TRBV27 and TRBJ2-7; 7 bases are a match to TRBD2. Germline values: CDR1 MNHEY, CDR2 SMNVEV (reference sequence). V gave up 4 bases and J gave up 7 bases; unmatched junction bases: 1. The CDR3 consists of 11 residues. CDR3 loop: CASSYSGEQYF. The DNA for the CDR3 is TGTGCCAGCAGTTATAGCGGGGAGCAGTACTTC.

Comments on this clone: Within the sample, other DNA sequences also encode this same CDR3. The chain couples TRBV6-5 to TRBJ2-7, with 9 bases identical to TRBD1. Per germline, CDR1 MNHEY and CDR2 SVGAGI. The CDR3 is 14 residues long. V lost 6 bases to trimming and J lost 2 bases; unmatched junction nucleotides: 5. The CDR3 loop reads CASSPGQGAYEQYF. CDR3 nucleotide sequence: TGTGCCAGCAGCCCGGGACAGGGAGCCTACGAGCAGTACTTC.

The CDR3 is CASSPRTTNYGYTF. CDR3 nucleotide sequence: TGTGCCAGCAGTCCCCGGACGACCAACTATGGCTACACCTTC. The rearrangement uses TRBV28 and TRBJ1-2; D call uncertain. The V gene lost 5 bases and the J gene lost 2 bases, with 12 bases spanning the gap. Germline V gene data show CDR1 as MDHEN and CDR2 as SYDVKM. The CDR3 length is 14 residues.

This chain links TRBV19 with TRBJ2-2; the D is unclear. In germline, CDR1 is LNHDA, CDR2 SQIVND (reference sequence). Deletions cut 6 bases from V and 1 base from J, with 15 bases between. The CDR3 runs 16 residues. CDR3 coding DNA: TGTGCCAGTAGCCCGGCCCGGTCTGGGAACACCGGGGAGCTGTTTTTT. This gives the protein CASSPARSGNTGELFF. The full variable domain, in which reference TRBV19 and TRBJ2-2 provide the parts outside the CDR3, is DGGITQSPKYLFRKEGQNVTLSCEQNLNHDAMYWYRQDPGQGLRLIYYSQIVNDFQKGDIAEGYSVSREKKESFPLTVTSAQKNPTAFYLCASSPARSGNTGELFFGEGSRLTVL.

V and J are TRBV4-1 and TRBJ2-3; D might be TRBD2 (6 bases). The CDR3 covers 18 residues. Looked up from germline, CDR1 is MGHRA and CDR2 is YSYEKL. Trimming shortened V by 0 bases and J by 4 bases, and 20 bases separated the two germline ends. Here the CDR3 reads CASSQDWTGEAQADTQYF. The CDR3 DNA follows: TGCGCCAGCAGCCAAGACTGGACGGGAGAGGCCCAGGCAGATACGCAGTATTTT.

V usage is TRBV30 and J usage is TRBJ1-1; 8 bases agree with TRBD1. Germline CDR1 is GTSNPN and CDR2 is SVGIG (reference sequence). Trimming removed 4 bases from V and 8 bases from J; junction bases left unmatched: 3. This CDR3 has 11 amino acids. CDR3 region: CAWKGDREAFF. DNA of the CDR3: TGTGCCTGGAAGGGGGACAGGGAAGCTTTCTTT.

This rearrangement joins TRBV18 to TRBJ2-4; 8 nucleotides line up with TRBD1. The CDR3 has 13 amino acids. V shed 6 bases and J 8 bases; nucleotides not matched to a gene: 6. The germline gives CDR1 KGHSH, CDR2 LQKENI. For the CDR3, the DNA is TGTGCCAGCTCCCCAGGACAGGGATACATTCAGTACTTC. Its protein is CASSPGQGYIQYF.

The V call is TRBV27, the J call TRBJ2-3; possible D gene TRBD2, 6 bases. CDR1 and CDR2 from the germline V gene are MNHEY and SMNVEV (reference sequence). V lost 2 bases and J 6 bases, leaving 15 bases between the germline ends. The CDR3 totals 15 residues. DNA for the CDR3: TGTGCCAGCAGTTTACTCGGCGGGGACCAGGATACGCAGTATTTT. It yields the protein CASSLLGGDQDTQYF.

The rearrangement joins TRBV6-6 to TRBJ2-6; no clear D. Germline values: CDR1 MNHNY, CDR2 SVGAGI (reference sequence). Trimming cost V 8 bases and J 0 bases, with 5 bases left between them. The CDR3 extends over 13 amino acids. The CDR3 protein is CASFNSGANVLTF. CDR3 coding DNA: TGTGCCAGCTTTAACTCTGGGGCCAACGTCCTGACTTTC.

The chain carries TRBV6-1 and TRBJ1-1; the D gene is possibly TRBD1 (6 bases). Germline lookup yields CDR1 MNHNS and CDR2 SASEGT. Between the trimmed V and J ends, which lost 3 bases and 2 bases, there was a span of 7 bases. CDR3 length: 13 residues. The CDR3 DNA sequence: TGTGCCAGCAGTGAGACAGGTAACACTGAAGCTTTCTTT. Its protein is CASSETGNTEAFF.